The present T cell receptor (beta chain) was sequenced within a study of OX40 agonist ivuxolimab in advanced cancers. Background on the study: Patients were dosed with the agonistic anti-OX40 (CD134) antibody ivuxolimab.

General study results and limits: Those patients achieving a partial response at 0.1-3.0 mg/kg showed among the lowest clonal expansion. Not determined was the antigen specificity of the expanded peripheral T cells.

Profiled with immunoSEQ multiplex PCR; TCRdb holds only in-frame clones, not every one. Here the sample spans 90,000 to 100,000 clones, 80% to 90% being singletons. This CDR3 comprises 15 residues. With V trimmed by 0 bases and J by 5 bases, 5 bases remained unmatched. Germline values: CDR1 GTSNPN, CDR2 SVGIG (reference sequence). As concerns this clone: Its specificity is not known.

The clonotype originates from an adult with an advanced solid tumor such as melanoma, head and neck, liver or kidney cancer. Sample: CD4+ or CD8+ T cells sorted from blood, taken in a trial of the OX40 agonist ivuxolimab. The chain couples TRBV30 to TRBJ2-2; 8 positions match TRBD2. The CDR3 sequence is CAWSVLRGGTGELFF. CDR3 bases: TGTGCCTGGAGTGTACTCCGGGGGGGGACCGGGGAGCTGTTTTTT.